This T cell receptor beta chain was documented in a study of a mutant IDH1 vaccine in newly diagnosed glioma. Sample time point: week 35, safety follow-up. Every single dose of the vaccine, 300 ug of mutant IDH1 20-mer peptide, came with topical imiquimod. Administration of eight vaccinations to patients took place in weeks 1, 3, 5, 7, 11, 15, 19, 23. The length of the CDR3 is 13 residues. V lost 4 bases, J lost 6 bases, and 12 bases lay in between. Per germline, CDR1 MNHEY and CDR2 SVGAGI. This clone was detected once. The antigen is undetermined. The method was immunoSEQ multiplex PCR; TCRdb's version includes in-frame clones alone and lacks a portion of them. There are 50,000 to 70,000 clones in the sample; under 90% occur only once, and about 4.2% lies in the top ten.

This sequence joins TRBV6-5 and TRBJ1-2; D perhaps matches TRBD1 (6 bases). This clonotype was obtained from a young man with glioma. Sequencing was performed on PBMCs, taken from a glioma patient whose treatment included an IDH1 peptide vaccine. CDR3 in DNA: TGTGCCAGCAGTTCGAGGGGGAGAGATGGCTACACCTTC. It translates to CASSSRGRDGYTF.